Listed here are 23 T cell receptor beta chains from one sample, sequenced in a study of control samples from healthy donors and cancer patients. The assay was immunoSEQ multiplex PCR, and TCRdb's table has in-frame clones only and misses some. This repertoire shows approximately 130,000 clones, around nine tenths found once; its top ten account for about 12%. The sequenced material came from blood. The receptor source for this set is a man aged 25-45 years in good health.

The V call is TRBV10-2, the J call TRBJ1-2, with 9 bases lining up with TRBD1. With 2 bases clipped from V and 5 bases from J, the junction kept 3 bases outside the gene matches. Germline CDR1 and CDR2: WSHSY and SAAADI. CDR3 size: 14 residues. The CDR3 DNA follows: TGCGCCAGCAGTGAGGTTGGGACAGGGTATGGCTACACCTTC. Residues: CASSEVGTGYGYTF.

The rearrangement joins TRBV19 to TRBJ1-2; a weak D match, TRBD1 (5 bases). Germline V gives CDR1 LNHDA, CDR2 SQIVND (reference sequence). V gave up 5 bases and J gave up 4 bases, with 20 bases separating them. This CDR3 spans 16 amino acids. CDR3 in DNA: TGTGCCAGTAGTCACGCGACAGCAGGTTCCTTCTATGGCTACACCTTC. Amino acid sequence: CASSHATAGSFYGYTF.

A note on this clone: The DNA is left out, because the CDR3 cannot be placed on it with certainty; the CDR3 is given as TCRdb lists it. V gene TRBV3-1 (or the pseudogene TRBV3-2) combines with J gene TRBJ1-4. CDR1 LGHDT and CDR2 YNNKEL come from the germline V gene (reference sequence). The CDR3 has 15 residues if both end residues are counted. The CDR3 region is CASSQVAPGTGGMFF.

The V and J genes are TRBV18 and TRBJ1-4, with 8 nucleotides matching TRBD1. This CDR3 has 16 amino acids. The J segment lost 8 bases and the V segment lost 1 base, leaving 9 bases of the junction unmatched. Germline-derived CDR1 and CDR2 are KGHSH and LQKENI. This CDR3 reads CASSPQSDRGTEKLFF. In nucleotides, the CDR3 is TGTGCCAGCTCACCACAGTCTGACAGGGGTACCGAAAAACTGTTTTTT. The whole variable domain, remainder taken from reference TRBV18 and TRBJ1-4, is NAGVMQNPRHLVRRRGQEARLRCSPMKGHSHVYWYRQLPEEGLKFMVYLQKENIIDESGMPKERFSAEFPKEGPSILRIQQVVRGDSAAYFCASSPQSDRGTEKLFFGSGTQLSVL.

The CDR3 DNA reads TGTGCCAGCAGCCAAGCGGGGTTGGGAGATACGCAGTATTTT. It translates to CASSQAGLGDTQYF. The V call is TRBV3-1 (or the pseudogene TRBV3-2), the J call TRBJ2-3, with a possible D match to TRBD2 (5 bases). The CDR3 spans 14 residues. Germline CDR1 is LGHDT and CDR2 is YNNKEL (reference sequence). The V end lost 1 base, the J end lost 5 bases, and 10 bases lay between the germline ends.

This clone has a handful of counts. V gene TRBV11-3 combines with J gene TRBJ1-2, with 7 bases that match TRBD1. Germline assignment: CDR1 SGHNT and CDR2 YENEEA. Trimming cost V 3 bases and J 4 bases; bases outside gene matches: 8. The CDR3 runs 15 residues. The CDR3 reads CASSFTGEASYGYTF. The CDR3 DNA sequence: TGTGCCAGCAGCTTTACAGGGGAGGCTAGCTATGGCTACACCTTC. Variable domain in full (rest from reference TRBV11-3 and TRBJ1-2): EAGVVQSPRYKIIEKKQPVAFWCNPISGHNTLYWYLQNLGQGPELLIRYENEEAVDDSQLPKDRFSAERLKGVDSTLKIQPAELGDSAVYLCASSFTGEASYGYTFGSGTRLTVV.

The chain carries TRBV29-1 and TRBJ1-5, with 7 positions matching TRBD1. Germline values: CDR1 SQVTM, CDR2 ANQGSEA. The length of the CDR3 is 13 residues. The trim removed 7 bases at V and 5 bases at J, leaving 8 bases unmatched. The CDR3 DNA sequence: TGCAGCGCACAACAGGGGTATGATCAGCCCCAGCATTTT. Translated: CSAQQGYDQPQHF.

This chain connects TRBV30 to TRBJ1-1; perhaps TRBD1 as D (5 bases). This CDR3 comprises 11 residues. Between the trimmed V and J ends, which lost 4 bases and 6 bases, there was a span of 9 bases. Germline values: CDR1 GTSNPN, CDR2 SVGIG (reference sequence). The CDR3 DNA reads as TGTGCCTGGATTACGGGGGCTGAAGCTTTCTTT. Its protein is CAWITGAEAFF. The full variable domain, with the rest looked up from reference TRBV30 and TRBJ1-1, is SQTIHQWPATLVQPVGSPLSLECTVEGTSNPNLYWYRQAAGRGLQLLFYSVGIGQISSEVPQNLSASRPQDRQFILSSKKLLLSDSGFYLCAWITGAEAFFGQGTRLTVV.

V is TRBV14 and J is TRBJ1-6; D call uncertain. Trimming took 5 bases from V and 9 from J, leaving 8 bases between them. The CDR3 runs 12 residues. Germline lookup yields CDR1 SGHDN and CDR2 FVKESK. CDR3 coding DNA: TGTGCCAGCAGCAGTCGGTTTTCACCCCTCCACTTT. It specifies CASSSRFSPLHF.

This rearrangement joins TRBV5-1 to TRBJ2-5; D is possibly TRBD1 or TRBD2 (5 bases each). The CDR3 is 15 amino acids. Germline values: CDR1 SGHRS, CDR2 YFSETQ. The V end lost 0 bases, the J end lost 5 bases, and 14 bases lay between the germline ends. The CDR3 DNA follows: TGCGCCAGCAGCTTGGCGCGAACCGAGGGGGAGACCCAGTACTTC. It encodes CASSLARTEGETQYF. Looking up the rest from reference TRBV5-1 and TRBJ2-5 gives the full variable domain: KAGVTQTPRYLIKTRGQQVTLSCSPISGHRSVSWYQQTPGQGLQFLFEYFSETQRNKGNFPGRFSGRQFSNSRSEMNVSTLELGDSALYLCASSLARTEGETQYFGPGTRLLVL.

The V gene is TRBV12-3 or TRBV12-4, the J gene TRBJ1-1; unclear D gene. Between the trimmed V and J ends, which lost 1 base and 6 bases, there was a span of 9 bases. The CDR3 has 13 residues. Written as DNA, the CDR3 is TGTGCCAGCAGTTTAGGGGGTTCTTCTGAAGCTTTCTTT. It is translated as CASSLGGSSEAFF.

The V and J genes are TRBV3-1 (or the pseudogene TRBV3-2) and TRBJ1-4; tentative D call: TRBD1 (6 bases). The CDR3 is 16 amino acids. Germline CDR1 LGHDT, CDR2 YNNKEL (reference sequence). The V gene lost 4 bases and the J gene lost 0 bases, with 12 bases spanning the gap. CDR3 residues: CASSPGASATNEKLFF. CDR3 nucleotides: TGTGCCAGCAGCCCGGGGGCGTCGGCAACTAATGAAAAACTGTTTTTT.

This clone has a handful of counts. The same CDR3 can be traced to other DNA sequences in this sample. The rearrangement joins TRBV30 to TRBJ1-1; D gene ambiguous. Trimming took off 0 bases at V and 2 bases at J, with 7 bases between the two ends. CDR3 size: 13 residues. Germline V gene sequence: CDR1 GTSNPN, CDR2 SVGIG (reference sequence). The CDR3 DNA follows: TGTGCCTGGAGTGTATCAGAAAACACTGAAGCTTTCTTT. Translated, it gives CAWSVSENTEAFF.

This clone was picked up one time. The chain carries TRBV5-1 and TRBJ1-1, with D unresolved. V lost 4 bases and J 1 base, leaving 17 bases between the germline ends. Per germline, CDR1 SGHRS and CDR2 YFSETQ. The CDR3 loop spans 16 amino acids. The CDR3 sequence: CASSPDRPAQNTEAFF. The DNA for the CDR3 is TGCGCCAGCAGCCCCGACCGGCCAGCCCAGAACACTGAAGCTTTCTTT.

V gene TRBV29-1 combines with J gene TRBJ1-1, with a tentative D call TRBD1 (5 bases). CDR3 length: 14 residues. V lost 7 bases, J lost 3 bases, and 18 bases lay in between. Germline V lookup: CDR1 SQVTM, CDR2 ANQGSEA. CDR3 sequence (DNA): TGCAGCGCTGACCCCCCTGGGGCGGACACTGAAGCTTTCTTT. Its translation: CSADPPGADTEAFF.

The genes are TRBV24-1 and TRBJ1-2; no definite D call. V lost 6 bases, J lost 6 bases, and 16 bases lay in between. Germline loops: CDR1 KGHDR, CDR2 SFDVKD. The CDR3 is made up of 14 amino acids. The CDR3 DNA follows: TGTGCCACCAGTTCGGCGGCGATCACTGATGGCTACACCTTC. It codes for CATSSAAITDGYTF.

Notes on this clone: Mismatch with germline at one junction end may stem from a read error. Additional DNA sequences in this sample encode the identical CDR3. This chain connects TRBV5-5 to TRBJ1-2; TRBD1 matches 7 bases. CDR1 is SGHKS, CDR2 YYEKEE, per germline (reference sequence). This CDR3 contains 17 residues. The CDR3 protein is CASSLGQGRPLNYGYTF. The DNA of the CDR3 is TGTGCCAGCAGCTTGGGACAGGGCAGACCTTTAAACTATGGTTACACCTTC.

This clone was counted a few times. The chain couples TRBV4-1 to TRBJ1-1; no definite D call. The V end lost 0 bases, the J end lost 5 bases, and 4 bases lay between the germline ends. Per the germline V gene, CDR1 is MGHRA and CDR2 is YSYEKL. The CDR3 has 12 residues. CDR3: CASSQDFTEAFF. CDR3 sequence (DNA): TGCGCCAGCAGCCAAGATTTTACTGAAGCTTTCTTT.

The chain employs TRBV5-5 and TRBJ1-4; D unclear. The V and J ends lost 4 bases and 0 bases respectively, with 10 bases between them. The CDR3 runs to 15 residues. Germline loops: CDR1 SGHKS, CDR2 YYEKEE (reference sequence). The CDR3 DNA sequence: TGTGCCAGCAGCGAAAACACTCCAACTAATGAAAAACTGTTTTTT. As protein: CASSENTPTNEKLFF.

This clone appeared a few times. The chain combines TRBV30 with TRBJ2-7; D is uncertain. Trimming took off 2 bases at V and 1 base at J, with 12 bases between the two ends. This CDR3 comprises 14 residues. Germline CDR1 reads GTSNPN; CDR2 reads SVGIG (reference sequence). The CDR3 is CAWSTRVPSYEQYF. CDR3 coding DNA: TGTGCCTGGAGTACCCGGGTACCGTCCTACGAGCAGTACTTC.

J is TRBJ1-6 and V is TRBV6-5; TRBD1 matches 9 bases. V was pared by 2 bases and J by 11 bases, with 4 bases of the junction left unmatched. Germline CDR1 reads MNHEY; CDR2 reads SVGAGI. This CDR3 is 14 amino acids long. In DNA form, the CDR3 reads TGTGCCAGCAGTTACGGGACAGGGACAGCACCCCTCCACTTT. Amino acid sequence: CASSYGTGTAPLHF.

This chain links TRBV5-5 with TRBJ1-1; unclear D gene. CDR1 SGHKS and CDR2 YYEKEE come from the germline V gene (reference sequence). The CDR3 runs to 13 residues. V gave up 2 bases and J gave up 6 bases, with 11 bases separating them. The CDR3 DNA follows: TGTGCCAGCAGCTTTGGACCAGGTGCTGAAGCTTTCTTT. It is translated as CASSFGPGAEAFF.

V gene TRBV10-3 combines with J gene TRBJ2-2; D not resolved. CDR3 length: 13 residues. Deletions cut 10 bases from V and 6 bases from J, with 15 bases between. Germline assignment: CDR1 ENHRY and CDR2 SYGVKD. The CDR3 is CATNSLLPGELFF. The CDR3 bases are TGTGCCACCAATTCCCTGCTTCCCGGGGAGCTGTTTTTT.